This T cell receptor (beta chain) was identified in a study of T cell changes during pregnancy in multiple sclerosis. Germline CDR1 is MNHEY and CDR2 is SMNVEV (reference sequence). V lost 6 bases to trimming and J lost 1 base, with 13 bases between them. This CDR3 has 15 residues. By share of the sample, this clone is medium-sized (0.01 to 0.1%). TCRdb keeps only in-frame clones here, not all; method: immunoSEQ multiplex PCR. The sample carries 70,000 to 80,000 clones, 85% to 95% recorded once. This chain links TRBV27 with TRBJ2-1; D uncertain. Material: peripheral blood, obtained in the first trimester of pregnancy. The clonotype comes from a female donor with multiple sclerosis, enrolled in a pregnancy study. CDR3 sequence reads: CASSKLPWSYNEQFF. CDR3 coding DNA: TGTGCCAGCAGCAAACTACCCTGGTCCTACAATGAGCAGTTCTTC.